This T cell receptor (beta chain) was documented in a study of radiation and T cells in renal cell carcinoma. In the study overall: Nephrectomy followed 15 Gy stereotactic body radiation by 4 weeks.

Study-wide points: In blood, top tumor clones expanded by 2 weeks, shrinking by 4.

The assay was immunoSEQ multiplex PCR, and TCRdb's table has in-frame clones only and misses some. The sample lists some 120,000 clones; more than 75% were seen once. Remarks on this clone: Its target is not known.

The time point: blood 2 weeks post-SBRT. Treatment denoted: 15 Gy SBRT to primary tumor, nephrectomy 4 weeks later. Serial blood draws occurred at baseline and 2 and 4 weeks post-SBRT. CDR1 is SGHRS and CDR2 is YFSETQ in the germline V gene. Trimming stripped 0 bases from V and 6 bases from J, with 13 bases between. This CDR3 comprises 15 residues. The source was blood, collected from a patient whose treatment included radiotherapy and nephrectomy. The sequence was obtained from a woman aged 70 to 79 with renal cell carcinoma. The V gene is TRBV5-1, the J gene TRBJ2-1, with D perhaps matching TRBD2 (7 bases). The DNA for the CDR3 is TGCGCCAGCAGCTTGGCGGGGGGCCGCTTCAATGAGCAGTTCTTC. This gives the protein CASSLAGGRFNEQFF.